Sequencing of this TCR beta chain was carried out in a study of cytomegalovirus exposure and HLA in healthy donors. V was clipped by 2 bases and J by 5 bases, with 16 bases between them. The CDR3 extends over 16 amino acids. Germline V lookup: CDR1 MGHDK, CDR2 SYGVNS. This clone was seen just once. Its antigen is still unknown. Both 60 Vbeta primers and 13 Jbeta primers went into the PCR. Assay: immunoSEQ multiplex PCR; the TCRdb copy retains only in-frame clones and omits some. Of about 160,000 clones detected, roughly 77% appear once; the ten largest clones hold 4.5% to 5%. General observations from the study: CMV antigen specificity of a few CMV-associated chains was confirmed in vitro. A later look showed TCR association rates differing by HLA locus, highest for DRB1 and lowest for HLA-C.

Specimen: PBMCs. The TCR sequence derives from a man younger than 35 in good health and CMV-seropositive. V and J are TRBV25-1 and TRBJ2-1, with D possibly TRBD2 on 6 matching bases. Written as DNA, the CDR3 is TGTGCCAGCAGTGAAGTGGGAGCGGAGGGGAACAATGAGCAGTTCTTC. Translated: CASSEVGAEGNNEQFF.